The text below deals with one TCR beta chain. The sample is drawn from a study of cytomegalovirus exposure and HLA in healthy donors. In the PCR, 60 Vbeta and 13 Jbeta primers were used. Here immunoSEQ multiplex PCR was the method, and the copy in TCRdb shows in-frame clones only, minus some. The sample includes around 150,000 clones, roughly 88% of them seen just once. The CDR3 sequence is 13 residues long. Germline V gives CDR1 SNHLY, CDR2 FYNNEI. The chain employs TRBV2 and TRBJ2-5; a weak D match, TRBD1 (6 bases). The DNA end is more similar to TRBJ2-7, so the J call may be wrong. The sample comprised PBMCs. This TCR was recovered from a woman in her 40s in good health and CMV-seronegative. In DNA, the CDR3 is TGTGCCAGCAGAGTCCGGGACAACTACGAGCAGTACTTC. Translation gives CASRVRDNYEQYF.